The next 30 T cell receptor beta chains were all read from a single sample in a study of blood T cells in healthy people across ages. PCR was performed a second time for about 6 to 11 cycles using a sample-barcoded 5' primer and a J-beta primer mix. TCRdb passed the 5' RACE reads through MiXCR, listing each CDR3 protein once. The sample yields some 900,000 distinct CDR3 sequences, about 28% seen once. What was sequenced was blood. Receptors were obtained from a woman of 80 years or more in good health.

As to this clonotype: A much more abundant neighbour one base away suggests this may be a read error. The CDR3 spells CSARPGTDYGYTF. The CDR3 DNA reads TGCAGTGCTAGGCCCGGGACAGACTATGGCTACACCTTC. This chain links TRBV20-1 with TRBJ1-2; the match to TRBD1 covers 7 bases. The CDR3 runs 13 residues. V dropped 3 bases and J dropped 3; count of bases not matched to a gene: 4. The V gene's germline CDR1 is DFQATT and CDR2 SNEGSKA (reference sequence).

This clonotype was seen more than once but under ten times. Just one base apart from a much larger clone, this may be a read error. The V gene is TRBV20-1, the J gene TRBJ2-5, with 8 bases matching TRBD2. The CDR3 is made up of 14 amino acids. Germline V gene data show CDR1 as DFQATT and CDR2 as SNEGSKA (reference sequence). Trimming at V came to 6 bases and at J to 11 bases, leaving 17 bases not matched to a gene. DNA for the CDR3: TGCAGTGCCAACGGGGGGGCTTTTTACAATGAGCAGTACTTC. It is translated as CSANGGAFYNEQYF.

The CDR3 protein is CACVDYTDTQYF. The DNA for the CDR3 is TGTGCCTGCGTTGATTACACAGATACGCAGTATTTT. This rearrangement joins TRBV19 to TRBJ2-3; D is ambiguous. V lost 11 bases to trimming and J lost 2 bases, with 11 bases between them. The CDR3 is made up of 12 amino acids. Germline V gives CDR1 LNHDA, CDR2 SQIVND (reference sequence).

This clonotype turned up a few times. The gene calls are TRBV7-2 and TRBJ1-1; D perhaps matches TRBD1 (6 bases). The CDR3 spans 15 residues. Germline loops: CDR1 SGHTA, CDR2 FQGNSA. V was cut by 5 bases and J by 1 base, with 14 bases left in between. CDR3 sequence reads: CASSPQGSSNTEAFF. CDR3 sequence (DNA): TGTGCCAGCAGCCCACAGGGATCCTCGAACACTGAAGCTTTCTTT.

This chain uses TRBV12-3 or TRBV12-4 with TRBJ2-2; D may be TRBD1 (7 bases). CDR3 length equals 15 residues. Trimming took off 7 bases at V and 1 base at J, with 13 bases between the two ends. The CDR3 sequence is CASNRQGGNTGELFF. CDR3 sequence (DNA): TGTGCCAGCAACAGACAGGGAGGGAACACCGGGGAGCTGTTTTTT.

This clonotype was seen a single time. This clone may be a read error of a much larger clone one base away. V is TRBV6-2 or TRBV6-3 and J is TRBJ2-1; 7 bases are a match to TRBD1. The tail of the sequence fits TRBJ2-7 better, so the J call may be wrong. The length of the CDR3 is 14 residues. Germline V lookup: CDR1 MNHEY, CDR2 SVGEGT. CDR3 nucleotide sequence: TGTGCCAGCACCCACTGGGGCAGGGGGAATGAGCAGTACTTC. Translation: CASTHWGRGNEQYF.

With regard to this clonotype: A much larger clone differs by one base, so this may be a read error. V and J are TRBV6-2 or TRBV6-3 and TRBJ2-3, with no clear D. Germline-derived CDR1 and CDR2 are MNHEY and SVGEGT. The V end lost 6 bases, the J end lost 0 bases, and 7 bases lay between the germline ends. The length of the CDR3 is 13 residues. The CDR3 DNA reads TGTGCCAGCAGGTCGTTTAGCACAGATACGCAGTATTTT. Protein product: CASRSFSTDTQYF.

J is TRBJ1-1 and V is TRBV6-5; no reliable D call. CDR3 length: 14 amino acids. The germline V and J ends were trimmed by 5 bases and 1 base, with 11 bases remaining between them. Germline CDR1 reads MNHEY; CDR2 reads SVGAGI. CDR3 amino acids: CASSTGRQNTEAFF. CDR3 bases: TGTGCCAGCAGTACGGGTCGACAGAACACTGAAGCTTTCTTT.

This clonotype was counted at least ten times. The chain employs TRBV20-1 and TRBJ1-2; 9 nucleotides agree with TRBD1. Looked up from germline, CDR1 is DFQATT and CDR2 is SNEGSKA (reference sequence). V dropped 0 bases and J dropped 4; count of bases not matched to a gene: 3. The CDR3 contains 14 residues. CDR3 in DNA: TGCAGTGCTAGAGATCGGGACAGGGTCTATGGCTACACCTTC. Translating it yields CSARDRDRVYGYTF.

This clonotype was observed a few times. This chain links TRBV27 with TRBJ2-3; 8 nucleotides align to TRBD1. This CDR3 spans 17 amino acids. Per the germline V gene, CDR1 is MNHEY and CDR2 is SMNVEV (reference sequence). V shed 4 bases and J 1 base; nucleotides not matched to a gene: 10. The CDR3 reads CASSYQRPGQGTDTQYF. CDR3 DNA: TGTGCCAGCAGTTACCAAAGACCGGGACAGGGCACAGATACGCAGTATTTT.

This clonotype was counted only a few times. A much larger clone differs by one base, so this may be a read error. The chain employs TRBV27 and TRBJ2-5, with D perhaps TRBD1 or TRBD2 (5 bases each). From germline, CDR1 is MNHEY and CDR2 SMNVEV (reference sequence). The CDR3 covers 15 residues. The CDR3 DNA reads TGTGCCAGCAGTGGCGACTTTCTGTTGGGGGAGACCCAGTGCTTC. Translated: CASSGDFLLGETQCF.

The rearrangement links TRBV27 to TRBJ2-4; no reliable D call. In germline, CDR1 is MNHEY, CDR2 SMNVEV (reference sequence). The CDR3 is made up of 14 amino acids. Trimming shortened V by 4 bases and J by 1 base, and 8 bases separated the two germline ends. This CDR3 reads CASSSLEAKNIQYF. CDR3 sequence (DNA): TGTGCCAGCAGTTCTTTGGAGGCCAAAAACATTCAGTACTTC.

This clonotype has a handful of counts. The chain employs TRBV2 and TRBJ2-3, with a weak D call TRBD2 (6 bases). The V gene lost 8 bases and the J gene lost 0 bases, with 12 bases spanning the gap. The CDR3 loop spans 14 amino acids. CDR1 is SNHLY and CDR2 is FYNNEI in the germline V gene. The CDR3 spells CASGGASSTDTQYF. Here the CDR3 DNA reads TGTGCCAGCGGAGGGGCATCTAGCACAGATACGCAGTATTTT.

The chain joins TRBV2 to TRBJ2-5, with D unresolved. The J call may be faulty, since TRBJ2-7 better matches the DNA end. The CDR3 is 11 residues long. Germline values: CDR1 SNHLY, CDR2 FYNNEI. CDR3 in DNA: TGTGCCAGCAAGTTGGTGTACGAGCAGTACTTC. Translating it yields CASKLVYEQYF.

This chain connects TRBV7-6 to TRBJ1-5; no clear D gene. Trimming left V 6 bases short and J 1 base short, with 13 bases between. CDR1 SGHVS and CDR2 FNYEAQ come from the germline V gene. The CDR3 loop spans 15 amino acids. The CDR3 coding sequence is TGTGCCAGCAGTCCTTTAGGGAGGAGCAATCAGCCCCAGCATTTT. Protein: CASSPLGRSNQPQHF.

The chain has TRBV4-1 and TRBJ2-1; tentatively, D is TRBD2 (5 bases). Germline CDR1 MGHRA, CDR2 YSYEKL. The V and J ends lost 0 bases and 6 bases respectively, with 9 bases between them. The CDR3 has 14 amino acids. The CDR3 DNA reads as TGCGCCAGCAGCCAAGAGGACTTGATCAATGAGCAGTTCTTC. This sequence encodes CASSQEDLINEQFF.

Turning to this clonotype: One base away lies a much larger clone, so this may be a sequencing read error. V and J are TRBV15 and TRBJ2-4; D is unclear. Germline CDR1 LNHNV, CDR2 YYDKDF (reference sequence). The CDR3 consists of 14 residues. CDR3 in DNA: TGTGCCACCGCGATGGGCAGAGCCAAAAACATTCAGGACTTC. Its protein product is CATAMGRAKNIQDF.

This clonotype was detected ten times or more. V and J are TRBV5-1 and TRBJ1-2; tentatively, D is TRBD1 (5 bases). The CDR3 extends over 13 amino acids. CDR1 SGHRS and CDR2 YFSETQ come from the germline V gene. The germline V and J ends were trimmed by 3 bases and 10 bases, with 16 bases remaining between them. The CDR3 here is CASSSGTVTSYTF. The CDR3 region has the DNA TGCGCCAGCAGCTCCGGGACGGTGACCTCCTACACCTTC.

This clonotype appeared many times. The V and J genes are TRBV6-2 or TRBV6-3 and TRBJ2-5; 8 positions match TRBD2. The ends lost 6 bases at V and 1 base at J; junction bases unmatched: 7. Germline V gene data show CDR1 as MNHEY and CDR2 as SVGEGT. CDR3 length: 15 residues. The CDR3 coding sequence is TGTGCCAGCAGCCAGCGGGGGAACCTCCAAGAGACCCAGTACTTC. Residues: CASSQRGNLQETQYF.

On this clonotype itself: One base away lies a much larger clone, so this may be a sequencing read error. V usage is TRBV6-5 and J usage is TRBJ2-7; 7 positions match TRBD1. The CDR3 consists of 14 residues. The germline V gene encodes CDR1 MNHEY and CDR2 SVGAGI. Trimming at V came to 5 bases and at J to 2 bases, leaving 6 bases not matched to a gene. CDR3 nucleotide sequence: TGTGCCAGCAGTGCCGACAGGGTAGCCTACGAGCAGTACTTC. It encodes CASSADRVAYEQYF.

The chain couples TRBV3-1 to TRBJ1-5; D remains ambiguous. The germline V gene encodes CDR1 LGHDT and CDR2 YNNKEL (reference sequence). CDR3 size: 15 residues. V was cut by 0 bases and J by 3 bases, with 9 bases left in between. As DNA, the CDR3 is TGTGCCAGCAGCCAAGATATAAGGGTCAATCAGCCCCAGCATTTT. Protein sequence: CASSQDIRVNQPQHF.

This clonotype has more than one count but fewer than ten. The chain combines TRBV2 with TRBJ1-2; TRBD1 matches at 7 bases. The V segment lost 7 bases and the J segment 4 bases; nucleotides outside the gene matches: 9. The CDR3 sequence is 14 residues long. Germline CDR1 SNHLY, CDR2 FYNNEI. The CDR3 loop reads CASTTTGQGYGYTF. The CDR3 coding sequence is TGTGCCAGCACCACGACAGGGCAGGGCTATGGCTACACCTTC.

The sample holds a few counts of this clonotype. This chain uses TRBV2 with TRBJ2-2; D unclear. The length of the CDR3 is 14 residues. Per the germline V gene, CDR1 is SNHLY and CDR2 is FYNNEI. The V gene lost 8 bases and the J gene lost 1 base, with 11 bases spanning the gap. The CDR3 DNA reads TGTGCCAGCGCACCCTTTAGGAACACCGGGGAGCTGTTTTTT. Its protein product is CASAPFRNTGELFF. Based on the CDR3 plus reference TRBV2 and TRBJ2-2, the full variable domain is EPEVTQTPSHQVTQMGQEVILRCVPISNHLYFYWYRQILGQKVEFLVSFYNNEISEKSEIFDDQFSVERPDGSNFTLKIRSTKLEDSAMYFCASAPFRNTGELFFGEGSRLTVL.

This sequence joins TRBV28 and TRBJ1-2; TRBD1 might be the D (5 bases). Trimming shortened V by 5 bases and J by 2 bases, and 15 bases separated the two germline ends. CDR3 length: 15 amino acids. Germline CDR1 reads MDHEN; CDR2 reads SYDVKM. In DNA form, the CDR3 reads TGTGCCAGCAGTACCACCCCAGGGACGAACTATGGCTACACCTTC. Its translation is CASSTTPGTNYGYTF.

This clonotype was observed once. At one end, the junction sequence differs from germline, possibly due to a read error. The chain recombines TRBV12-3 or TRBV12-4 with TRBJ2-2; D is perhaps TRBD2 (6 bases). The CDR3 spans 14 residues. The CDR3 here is CASGGVHDTGGLFF. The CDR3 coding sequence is TGTGCCAGCGGAGGGGTTCATGACACCGGGGGGCTGTTTTTT.

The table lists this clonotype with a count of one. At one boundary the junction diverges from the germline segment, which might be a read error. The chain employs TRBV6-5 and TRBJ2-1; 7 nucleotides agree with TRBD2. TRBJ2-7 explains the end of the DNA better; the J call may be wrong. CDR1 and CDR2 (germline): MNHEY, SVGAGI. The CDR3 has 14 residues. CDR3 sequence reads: CVSSYWEGSNEQYF. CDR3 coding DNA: TGTGTCAGCAGTTACTGGGAGGGGTCCAATGAGCAGTACTTC.

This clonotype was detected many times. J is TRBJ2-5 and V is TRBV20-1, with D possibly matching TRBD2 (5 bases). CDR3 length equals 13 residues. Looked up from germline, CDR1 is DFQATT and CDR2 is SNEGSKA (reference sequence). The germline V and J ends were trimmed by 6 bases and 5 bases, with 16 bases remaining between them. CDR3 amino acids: CSARFGNEETQYF. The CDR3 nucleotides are TGCAGTGCCAGATTCGGGAACGAGGAGACCCAGTACTTC.

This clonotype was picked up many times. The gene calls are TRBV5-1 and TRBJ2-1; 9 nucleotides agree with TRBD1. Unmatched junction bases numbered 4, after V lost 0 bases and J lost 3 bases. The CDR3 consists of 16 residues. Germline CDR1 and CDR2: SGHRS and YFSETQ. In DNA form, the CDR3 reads TGCGCCAGCAGCTTGGCTGGACAGGGGAACTACAATGAGCAGTTCTTC. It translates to CASSLAGQGNYNEQFF.

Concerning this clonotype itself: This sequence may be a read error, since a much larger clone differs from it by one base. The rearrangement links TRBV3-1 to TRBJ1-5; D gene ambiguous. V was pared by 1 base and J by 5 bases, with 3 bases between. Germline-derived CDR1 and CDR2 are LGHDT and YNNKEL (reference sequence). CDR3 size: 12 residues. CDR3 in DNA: TGTGCCAGCAGCCAAGGGGATCAGCCCCAGCATTTT. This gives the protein CASSQGDQPQHF.

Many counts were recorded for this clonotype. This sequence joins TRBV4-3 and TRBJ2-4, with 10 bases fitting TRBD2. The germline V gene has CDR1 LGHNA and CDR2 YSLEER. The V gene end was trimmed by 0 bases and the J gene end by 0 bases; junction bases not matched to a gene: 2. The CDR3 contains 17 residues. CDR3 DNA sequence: TGCGCCAGCAGCCAAGATAGCGGGGGGCTAGCCAAAAACATTCAGTACTTC. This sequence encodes CASSQDSGGLAKNIQYF.